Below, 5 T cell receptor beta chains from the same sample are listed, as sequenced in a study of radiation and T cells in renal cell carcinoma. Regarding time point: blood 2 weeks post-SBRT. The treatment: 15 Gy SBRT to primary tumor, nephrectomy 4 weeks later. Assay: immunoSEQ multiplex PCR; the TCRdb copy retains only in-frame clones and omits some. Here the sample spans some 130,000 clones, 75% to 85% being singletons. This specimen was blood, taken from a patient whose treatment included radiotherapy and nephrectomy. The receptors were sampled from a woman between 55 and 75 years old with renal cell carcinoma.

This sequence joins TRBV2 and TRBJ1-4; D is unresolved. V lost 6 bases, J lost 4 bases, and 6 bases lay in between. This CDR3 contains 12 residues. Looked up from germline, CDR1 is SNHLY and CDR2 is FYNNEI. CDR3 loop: CASRSINEKLFF. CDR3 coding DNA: TGTGCCAGCAGGAGTATTAATGAAAAACTGTTTTTT.

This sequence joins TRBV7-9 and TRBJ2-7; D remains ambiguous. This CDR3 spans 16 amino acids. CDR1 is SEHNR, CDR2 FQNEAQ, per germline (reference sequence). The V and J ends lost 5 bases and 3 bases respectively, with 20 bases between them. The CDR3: CASSRSSRDPFYEQYF. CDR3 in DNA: TGTGCCAGCAGCCGTTCTAGTCGCGACCCGTTCTACGAGCAGTACTTC.

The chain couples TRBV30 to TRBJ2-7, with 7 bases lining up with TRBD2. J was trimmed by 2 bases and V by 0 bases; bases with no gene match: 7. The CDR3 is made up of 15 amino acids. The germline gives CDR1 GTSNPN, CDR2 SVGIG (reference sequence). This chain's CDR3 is CAWSVFLADTYEQYF. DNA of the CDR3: TGTGCCTGGAGTGTATTTCTAGCGGATACCTACGAGCAGTACTTC.

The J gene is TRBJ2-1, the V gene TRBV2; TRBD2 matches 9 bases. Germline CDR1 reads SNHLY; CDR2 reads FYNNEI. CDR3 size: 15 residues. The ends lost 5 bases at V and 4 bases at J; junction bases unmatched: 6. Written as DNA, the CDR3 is TGTGCCAGCAGTTCCGCGGGGGGGCTTTACAATGAGCAGTTCTTC. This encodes CASSSAGGLYNEQFF.

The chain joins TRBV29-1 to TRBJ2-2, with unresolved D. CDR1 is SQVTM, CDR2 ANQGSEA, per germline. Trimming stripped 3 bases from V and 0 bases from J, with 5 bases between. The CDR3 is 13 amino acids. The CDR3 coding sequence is TGCAGCGTTGAGTGGCCGAACACCGGGGAGCTGTTTTTT. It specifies CSVEWPNTGELFF.